Listed below are T cell receptor beta chains from one sample, sequenced in a study of T-cell memory formation after mild COVID-19. One entry per CDR3 protein, called by TCRdb with MiXCR from the 5' RACE reads. The sample includes just over 300,000 distinct CDR3 sequences, 15% to 20% seen only once; the top ten take 20% to 25%. What was sequenced was PBMCs or a T cell subset sorted from them (not recorded which). These TCRs come from a man aged 18 to 30 who had mild COVID-19 (a few samples of this study predate the infection). Cell type and time point are not known. Each CDR3 is given without its conserved first and last residue.

v_call,cdr3_aa
TRBV6-6,ASSYLRAPSYGYT
TRBV20-1,SAVGPGPSPLH
TRBV7-8,ASSLLGQGGTDTQY
TRBV5-1,ASSSGPDNEQF
TRBV5-1,ASSAGRQFFSGNTIY
TRBV5-1,ASSLGQIIQETQY
TRBV5-1,ASSWGSGLDKGPQY
TRBV4-1,ASSQNPNSPLH
TRBV5-5,ASSLVRGGLNEQF
TRBV6-6,ASSGVLNEKLF
TRBV15,ATSRDAGPQETQY
TRBV5-1,ASSFGGGGDTEAF
TRBV11-2,ASSLLVNSPLH
TRBV4-2,ASSQVLLLRTNTGELF
TRBV6-5,ASGYGLGTEAF
TRBV6-6,ASKAGHFLAKNIQY
TRBV14,ASSSIYEGGTGTEAF
TRBV27,ASSLRANQETQY
TRBV14,ASSQAPAGHLTGELF
TRBV7-9,ASSFLASSGNTIY
TRBV4-3,ASSQDRMSDTQY
TRBV28,ASNGGATLTYNEQF
TRBV3-1,ASSQRWDLSTDTQY
TRBV7-2,ASSLQGGGPYEQY
TRBV5-4,ASSAGFSGNTIY
TRBV5-1,ASSPYTGVGYNEQF
TRBV4-3,ASSQEKGVTEQF
TRBV29-1,SAFASGSEANTEAF
TRBV2,ASTRPDRYTDTQY
TRBV19,ASRRSGGPRETQY
TRBV4-1,ASSQDRARNQPQH
TRBV27,ASSPKIQANYGYT
TRBV5-1,ASSLPTDNSPLH
TRBV7-3,ASSPPGYNNEQF
TRBV6-5,ASSQGNEKLF
TRBV5-1,ASSILYETGELF
TRBV29-1,SASPASYNEQF
TRBV10-3,AISRTGEGTDTQY
TRBV12-3/TRBV12-4,ASSFMGGEGQPQH
TRBV12-3/TRBV12-4,ASSEQGVTEAF
TRBV7-2,ASSSQAYNEQF
TRBV12-5,ASGSSGEAF
TRBV18,ASSPPSSSEAF
TRBV20-1,SARVATRPNEQF
TRBV7-2,ASSLRVGTDTQY
TRBV6-2/TRBV6-3,ASRTGTGASYEQY
TRBV7-2,ASSFGSLLSYEQY
TRBV6-5,ASGRDSSYNEQF
TRBV9,ASSAGTRSPLH
TRBV7-6,ASSRTGERYNEQF
TRBV7-9,ASSSPMGSGEDNEQF
TRBV7-9,ASSLRLGTGELF
TRBV6-2/TRBV6-3,ASRDRGRGNEQY